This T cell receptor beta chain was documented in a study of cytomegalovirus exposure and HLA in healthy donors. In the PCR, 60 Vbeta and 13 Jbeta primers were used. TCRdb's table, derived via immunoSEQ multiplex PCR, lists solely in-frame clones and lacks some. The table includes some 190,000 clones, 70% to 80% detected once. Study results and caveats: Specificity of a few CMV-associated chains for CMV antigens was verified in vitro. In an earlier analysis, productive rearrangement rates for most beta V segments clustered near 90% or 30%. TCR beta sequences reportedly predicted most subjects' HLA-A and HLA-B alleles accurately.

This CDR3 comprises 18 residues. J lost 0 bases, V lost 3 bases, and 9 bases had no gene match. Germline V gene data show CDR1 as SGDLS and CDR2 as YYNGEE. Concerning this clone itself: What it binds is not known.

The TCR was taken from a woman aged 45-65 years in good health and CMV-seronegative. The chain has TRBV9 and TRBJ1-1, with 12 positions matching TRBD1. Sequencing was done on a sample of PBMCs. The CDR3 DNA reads TGTGCCAGCAGCGACAACCGGGACAGGGGGCTTATGAACACTGAAGCTTTCTTT. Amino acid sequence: CASSDNRDRGLMNTEAFF.